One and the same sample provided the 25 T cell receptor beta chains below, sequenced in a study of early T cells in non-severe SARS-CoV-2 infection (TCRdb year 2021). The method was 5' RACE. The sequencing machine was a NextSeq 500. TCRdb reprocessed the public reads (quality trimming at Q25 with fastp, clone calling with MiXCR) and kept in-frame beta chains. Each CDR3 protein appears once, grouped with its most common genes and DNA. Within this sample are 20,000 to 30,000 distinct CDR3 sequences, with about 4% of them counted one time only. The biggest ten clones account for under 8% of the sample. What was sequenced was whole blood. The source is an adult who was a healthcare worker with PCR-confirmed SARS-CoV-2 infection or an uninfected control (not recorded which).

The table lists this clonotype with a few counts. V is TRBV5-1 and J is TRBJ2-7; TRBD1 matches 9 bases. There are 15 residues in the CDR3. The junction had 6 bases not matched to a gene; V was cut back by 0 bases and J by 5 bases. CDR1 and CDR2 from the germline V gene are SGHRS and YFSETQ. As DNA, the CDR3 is TGCGCCAGCAGCTTGGGCGGGACAGGGTCAGACGAGCAGTACTTC. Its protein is CASSLGGTGSDEQYF.

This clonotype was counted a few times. The CDR3 reads CSARDSRAGNSPLHF. DNA for the CDR3: TGCAGTGCTAGAGACAGCAGGGCTGGAAATTCACCCCTCCACTTT. This chain connects TRBV20-1 to TRBJ1-6; weak D call: TRBD1 (5 bases). Trimming took 0 bases from V and 7 from J, leaving 13 bases between them. Per the germline V gene, CDR1 is DFQATT and CDR2 is SNEGSKA (reference sequence). The CDR3 totals 15 residues.

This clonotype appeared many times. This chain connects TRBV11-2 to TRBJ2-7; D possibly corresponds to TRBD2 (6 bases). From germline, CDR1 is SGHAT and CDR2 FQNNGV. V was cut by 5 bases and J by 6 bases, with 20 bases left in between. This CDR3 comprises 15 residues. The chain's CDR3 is CASSHYAGLRPEQYF. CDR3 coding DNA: TGTGCCAGCAGCCACTACGCGGGACTTCGGCCCGAGCAGTACTTC.

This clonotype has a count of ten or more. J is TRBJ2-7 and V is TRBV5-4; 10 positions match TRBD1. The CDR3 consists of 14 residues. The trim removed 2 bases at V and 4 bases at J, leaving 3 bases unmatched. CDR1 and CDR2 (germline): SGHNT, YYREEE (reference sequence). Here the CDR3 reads CASSLPGQGYEQYF. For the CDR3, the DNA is TGTGCCAGCAGCTTACCGGGACAGGGGTACGAGCAGTACTTC.

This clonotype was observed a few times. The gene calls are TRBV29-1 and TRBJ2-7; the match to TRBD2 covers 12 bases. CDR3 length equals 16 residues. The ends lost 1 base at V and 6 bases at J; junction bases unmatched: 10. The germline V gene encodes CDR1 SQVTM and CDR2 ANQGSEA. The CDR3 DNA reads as TGCAGCGTTGAAGTCGGACTAGCGGGGCCACCTTTCGAGCAGTACTTC. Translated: CSVEVGLAGPPFEQYF.

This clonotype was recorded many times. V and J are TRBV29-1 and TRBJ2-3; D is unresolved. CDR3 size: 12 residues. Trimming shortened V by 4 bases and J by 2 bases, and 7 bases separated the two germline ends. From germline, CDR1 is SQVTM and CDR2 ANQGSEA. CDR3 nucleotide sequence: TGCAGCGTTGGCCAGGACACAGATACGCAGTATTTT. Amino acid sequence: CSVGQDTDTQYF.

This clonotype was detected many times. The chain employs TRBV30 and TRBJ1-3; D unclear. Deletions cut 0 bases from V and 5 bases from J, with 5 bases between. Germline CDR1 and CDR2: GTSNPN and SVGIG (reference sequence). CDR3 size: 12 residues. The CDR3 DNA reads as TGTGCCTGGAGTGTACTGAGAAACACCATATATTTT. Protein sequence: CAWSVLRNTIYF. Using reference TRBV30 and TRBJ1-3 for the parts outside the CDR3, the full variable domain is SQTIHQWPATLVQPVGSPLSLECTVEGTSNPNLYWYRQAAGRGLQLLFYSVGIGQISSEVPQNLSASRPQDRQFILSSKKLLLSDSGFYLCAWSVLRNTIYFGEGSWLTVV.

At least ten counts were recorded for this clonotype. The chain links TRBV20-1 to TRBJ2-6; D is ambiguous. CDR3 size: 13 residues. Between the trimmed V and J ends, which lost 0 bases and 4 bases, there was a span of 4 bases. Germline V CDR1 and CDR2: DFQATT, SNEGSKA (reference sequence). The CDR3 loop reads CSARDPGANVLTF. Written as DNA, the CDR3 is TGCAGTGCTAGAGATCCCGGGGCCAACGTCCTGACTTTC.

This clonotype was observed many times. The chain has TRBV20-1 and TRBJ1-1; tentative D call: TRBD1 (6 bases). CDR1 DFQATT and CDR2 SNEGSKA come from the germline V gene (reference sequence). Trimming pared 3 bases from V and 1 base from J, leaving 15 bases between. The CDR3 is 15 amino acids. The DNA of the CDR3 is TGCAGTGCTAGGGACATGGACAGTAAGAACACTGAAGCTTTCTTT. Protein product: CSARDMDSKNTEAFF.

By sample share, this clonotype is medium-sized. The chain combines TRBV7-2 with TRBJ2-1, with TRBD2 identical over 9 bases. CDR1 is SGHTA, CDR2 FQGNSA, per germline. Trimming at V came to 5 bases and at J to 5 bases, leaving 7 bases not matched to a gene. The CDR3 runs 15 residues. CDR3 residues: CASSRTSGHNNEQFF. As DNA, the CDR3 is TGTGCCAGCAGCCGAACTAGCGGGCACAACAATGAGCAGTTCTTC.

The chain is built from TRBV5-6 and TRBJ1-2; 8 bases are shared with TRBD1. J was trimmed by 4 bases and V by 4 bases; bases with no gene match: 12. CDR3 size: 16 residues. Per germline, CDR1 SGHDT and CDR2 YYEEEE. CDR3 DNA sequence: TGTGCCAGCAGCCGCATCGGACAGGGCAACTTCTATGGCTACACCTTC. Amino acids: CASSRIGQGNFYGYTF.

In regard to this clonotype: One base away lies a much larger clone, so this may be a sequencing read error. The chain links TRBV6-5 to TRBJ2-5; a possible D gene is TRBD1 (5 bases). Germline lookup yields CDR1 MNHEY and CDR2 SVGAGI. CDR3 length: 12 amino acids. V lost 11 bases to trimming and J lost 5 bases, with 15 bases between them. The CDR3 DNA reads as TGTGCCCGCACAGGAACATCTGAGACCCAGTACTTC. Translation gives CARTGTSETQYF.

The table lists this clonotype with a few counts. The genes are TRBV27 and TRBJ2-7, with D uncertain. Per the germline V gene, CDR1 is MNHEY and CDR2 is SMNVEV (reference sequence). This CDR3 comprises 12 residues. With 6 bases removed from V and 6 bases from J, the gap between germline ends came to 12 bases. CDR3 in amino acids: CASSPALGEQYF. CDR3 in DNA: TGTGCCAGCAGCCCCGCACTGGGCGAGCAGTACTTC.

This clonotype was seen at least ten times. The CDR3 is CASSVDVQGNTEAFF. CDR3 in DNA: TGTGCCAGCAGCGTAGATGTACAGGGGAACACTGAAGCTTTCTTT. The chain carries TRBV9 and TRBJ1-1, with TRBD1 as a possible D gene (6 bases). CDR3 length equals 15 residues. CDR1 is SGDLS and CDR2 is YYNGEE in the germline V gene. Trimming shortened V by 0 bases and J by 1 base, and 10 bases separated the two germline ends.

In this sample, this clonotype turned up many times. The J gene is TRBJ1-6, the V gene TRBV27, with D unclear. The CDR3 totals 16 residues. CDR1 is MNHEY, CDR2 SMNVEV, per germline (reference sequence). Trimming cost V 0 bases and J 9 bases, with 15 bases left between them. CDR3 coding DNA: TGTGCCAGCAGTTTATCGTGGTCCCCTGTCCGTTCACCCCTCCACTTT. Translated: CASSLSWSPVRSPLHF.

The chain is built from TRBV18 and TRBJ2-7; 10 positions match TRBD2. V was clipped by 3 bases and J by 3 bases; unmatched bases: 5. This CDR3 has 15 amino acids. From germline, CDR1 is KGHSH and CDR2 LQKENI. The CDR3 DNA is TGTGCCAGCTCACCTGCTAGCGGGAGTGGCTACGAGCAGTACTTC. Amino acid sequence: CASSPASGSGYEQYF.

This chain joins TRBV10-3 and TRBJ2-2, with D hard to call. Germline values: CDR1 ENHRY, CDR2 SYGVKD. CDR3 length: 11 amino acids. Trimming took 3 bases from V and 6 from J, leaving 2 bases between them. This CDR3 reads CAISEAGELFF. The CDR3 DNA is TGTGCCATCAGTGAAGCCGGGGAGCTGTTTTTT.

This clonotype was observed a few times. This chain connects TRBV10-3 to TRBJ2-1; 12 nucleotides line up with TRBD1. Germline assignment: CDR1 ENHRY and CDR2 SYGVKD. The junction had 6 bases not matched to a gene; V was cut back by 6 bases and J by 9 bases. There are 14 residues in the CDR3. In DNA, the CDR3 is TGTGCCATCAGATCCGGGACAGGGGGCATTGAGCAGTTCTTC. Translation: CAIRSGTGGIEQFF.

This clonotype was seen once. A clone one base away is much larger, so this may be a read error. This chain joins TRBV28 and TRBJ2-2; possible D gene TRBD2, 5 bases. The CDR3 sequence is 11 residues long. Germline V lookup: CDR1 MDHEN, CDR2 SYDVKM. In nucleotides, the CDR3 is TGTGCCAGCAGCCTCACCGGGGAGATGTTTTTT. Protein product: CASSLTGEMFF.

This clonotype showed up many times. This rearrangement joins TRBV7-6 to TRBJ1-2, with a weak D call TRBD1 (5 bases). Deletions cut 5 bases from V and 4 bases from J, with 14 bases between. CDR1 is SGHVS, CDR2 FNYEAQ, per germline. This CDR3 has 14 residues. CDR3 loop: CASSAEGTFYGYTF. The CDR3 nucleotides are TGTGCCAGCAGCGCGGAGGGGACGTTCTATGGCTACACCTTC. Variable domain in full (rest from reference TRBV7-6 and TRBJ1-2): GAGVSQSPRYKVTKRGQDVALRCDPISGHVSLYWYRQALGQGPEFLTYFNYEAQQDKSGLPNDRFSAERPEGSISTLTIQRTEQRDSAMYRCASSAEGTFYGYTFGSGTRLTVV.

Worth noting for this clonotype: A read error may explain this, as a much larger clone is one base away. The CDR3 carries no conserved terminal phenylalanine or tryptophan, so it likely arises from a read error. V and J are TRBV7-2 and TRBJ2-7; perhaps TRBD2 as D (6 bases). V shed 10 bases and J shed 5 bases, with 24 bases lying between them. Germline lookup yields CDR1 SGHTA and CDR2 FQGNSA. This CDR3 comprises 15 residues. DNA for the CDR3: TGTGCCAACCCTCCAGAGGGTGGAGGGACCCACGAGCAGTACTAC. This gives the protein CANPPEGGGTHEQYY.

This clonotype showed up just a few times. The CDR3 reads CASSRTQRTDTQYF. The CDR3 region has the DNA TGTGCCAGCAGCCGGACTCAACGCACAGATACGCAGTATTTT. This chain connects TRBV14 to TRBJ2-3; D may be TRBD2 (5 bases). Looked up from germline, CDR1 is SGHDN and CDR2 is FVKESK. This CDR3 has 14 amino acids. Between the trimmed V and J ends, which lost 4 bases and 1 base, there was a span of 9 bases. Combining the CDR3 with reference TRBV14 and TRBJ2-3 gives the whole variable domain EAGVTQFPSHSVIEKGQTVTLRCDPISGHDNLYWYRRVMGKEIKFLLHFVKESKQDESGMPNNRFLAERTGGTYSTLKVQPAELEDSGVYFCASSRTQRTDTQYFGPGTRLTVL.

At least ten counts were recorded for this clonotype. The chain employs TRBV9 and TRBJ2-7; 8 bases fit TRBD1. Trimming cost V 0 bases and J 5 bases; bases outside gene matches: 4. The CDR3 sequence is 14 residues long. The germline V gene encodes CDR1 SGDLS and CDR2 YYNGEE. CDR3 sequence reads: CASSVADREDEQYF. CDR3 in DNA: TGTGCCAGCAGCGTAGCGGACAGGGAGGACGAGCAGTACTTC.

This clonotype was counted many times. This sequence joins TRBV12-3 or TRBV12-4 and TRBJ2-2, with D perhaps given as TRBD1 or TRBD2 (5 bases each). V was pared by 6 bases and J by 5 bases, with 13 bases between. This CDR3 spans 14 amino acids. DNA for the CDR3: TGTGCCAGCAGCCGCAGGGACGGGACCGGGGAGCTGTTTTTT. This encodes CASSRRDGTGELFF.

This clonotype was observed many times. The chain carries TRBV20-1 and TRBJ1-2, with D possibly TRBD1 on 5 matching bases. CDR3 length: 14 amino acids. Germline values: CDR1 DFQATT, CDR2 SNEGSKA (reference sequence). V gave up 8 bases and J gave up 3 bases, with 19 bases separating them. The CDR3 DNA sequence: TGCAGTACAACCCCCGGTCAGGGTGACTATGGCTACACCTTC. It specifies CSTTPGQGDYGYTF.